This T cell receptor beta chain was recorded in a study of vaccination and CD4 T cells after COVID-19. About the study: Investigators drew the post-COVID samples a median roughly 96 days after diagnosis, with a range of 35 to 161. Study conclusions and caveats: In convalescent patients, a median approximately 86% of post-vaccine SARS-CoV-2-reactive clones appeared only after vaccination.

Germline V gene sequence: CDR1 MNHNS, CDR2 SASEGT. The trim removed 4 bases at V and 3 bases at J, leaving 19 bases unmatched. CDR3 length: 20 residues. Concerning this clonotype itself: The antigen is undetermined.

Oncomine TCR Beta short-read sequencing was applied to DNA from cultured CD4+ T cells. In TCRdb, the PCR reads were re-called with MiXCR into one record per CDR3 protein. The sample includes over 10,000 distinct CDR3 sequences, around 30% of them seen just once. Treatment specified: roughly nine-day PBMC culture with coronavirus spike peptide pools or control peptides (ViraFEST assay). For ViraFEST, peptide pools expanded antigen-specific T cells, after which the TCRs were sequenced. The authors swapped half the medium for fresh IL-2 medium on days 3 and 7. This receptor was identified in a human donor who had recovered from COVID-19. Sequencing was done on a sample of CD4+ T cells from blood, cultured in vitro. This rearrangement joins TRBV6-1 to TRBJ1-1; TRBD1 agrees at 11 bases. This CDR3 is CASSAYTLGQGAGGDTEAFF. As DNA, the CDR3 is TGTGCCAGCAGTGCCTATACTCTAGGACAGGGGGCGGGGGGAGACACTGAAGCTTTCTTT.